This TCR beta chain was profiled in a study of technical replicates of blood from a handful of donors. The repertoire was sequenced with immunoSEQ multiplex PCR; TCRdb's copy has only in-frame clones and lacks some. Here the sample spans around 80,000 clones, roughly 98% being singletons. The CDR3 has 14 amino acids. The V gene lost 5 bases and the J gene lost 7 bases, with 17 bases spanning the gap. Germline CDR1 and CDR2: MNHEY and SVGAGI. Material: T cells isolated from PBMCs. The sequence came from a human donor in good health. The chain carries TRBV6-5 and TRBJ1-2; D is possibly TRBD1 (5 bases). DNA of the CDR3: TGTGCCAGCAGTACAGGTGAATCTGTTGGTGGCTACACCTTC. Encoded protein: CASSTGESVGGYTF.